This TCR beta chain was found in a study of blood T cells in healthy people across ages. Looking at the study overall: About one barcoded beta molecule per two T cells was the capture yield of template switching.

With a J-beta primer mix and a sample-barcoded 5' primer, a second PCR ran 7 to 11 cycles. TCRdb ran MiXCR on the 5' RACE reads and lists one entry per CDR3 protein. The sample comprises 600,000 to 850,000 distinct CDR3 sequences, around 25% of which are singletons, and 8% to 10% rests with the top ten. Germline V gene sequence: CDR1 DFQATT, CDR2 SNEGSKA (reference sequence). The CDR3 is made up of 16 amino acids. The V and J ends lost 3 bases and 4 bases respectively, with 21 bases between them. This sample was shared with a second study, whose subject was T cells of mothers and their children.

Sequenced input: blood. This receptor was identified in a boy aged 5-17 years in good health. The V call is TRBV20-1, the J call TRBJ1-2; D is perhaps TRBD1 (5 bases). The CDR3: CSARGGGEGAVYGYTF. The CDR3 DNA is TGCAGTGCTAGGGGGGGAGGTGAAGGGGCGGTCTATGGCTACACCTTC.